The source of this TCR beta chain is a study of blood T cell repertoires in COVID-19 (dated by TCRdb to the early 2020s). With respect to the entire study: The collaborator samples originated in the United States, Italy and Spain and spanned the acute and convalescent phases of COVID-19. Sample metadata almost always included a de-identified subject ID, COVID-19 status, age in years and sex. Deeply sampled blood TCRbeta repertoires from subjects exposed to, actively infected with, or recovered from COVID-19 were included in the dataset. The samples were drawn from two sources: the first 160 participants of the ongoing ImmuneRACE study, and fewer than 1,500 subjects contributed by 6 global collaborators. The repertoires were made available in a free public database intended to serve as a resource for research on the immune response to SARS-CoV-2. The material from the prospective study consisted of cDNA or gDNA derived from T cells, B-cell-depleted T cells, or PBMCs. HLA class I and class II types, where available, came from metadata supplied by the sample provider rather than from assay-based typing.

This clone was seen ten or more times. What this receptor recognizes is not known. Base qualities were left out, and no much larger clone turns up one base away. General study outcomes and caveats: How much clinical and demographic metadata was included differed by source and by participant, and the metadata was provided uncurated.

Collaborating institutions collected whole blood in K2EDTA tubes following their own protocols. For TCRbeta analysis, collaborators shipped samples in one of three forms: frozen whole blood, isolated PBMCs, or DNA extracted from either of those sample types. Trimming at the junction amounts to 5 bases on V and 5 bases on J, and the germline ends lie 7 bases apart. Counted from cysteine to phenylalanine, this CDR3 has 13 amino acids. This entry keeps only the CDR3 DNA: 39 bases, framed from base 1. CDR1 and CDR2 are read off the germline V gene (reference sequence) as SEHNR and FQNEAQ. TCRbeta CDR3 regions were amplified from genomic DNA using the immunoSEQ Assay, a bias-controlled multiplex PCR. Regarding the original processing steps: Nucleated cell counts per sample were estimated from amplification of reference gene primers within the assay. Sequence reads were collapsed and filtered to measure the absolute abundance of every unique TCRbeta CDR3 rearrangement. For each sample, productive Simpson clonality was calculated as the square root of Simpson's diversity index over productive rearrangements. TCRdb took this table from immuneACCESS and kept in-frame rearrangements with V and J called. Such tables lack part of the clones; where checked against another copy, unresolved V genes explain under half of the gap, and the rest is unexplained. V and J calls and clone size are given by that table; D and trimming were obtained from the DNA. In all, the sample holds roughly 220,000 clones, and around four fifths of those were seen once. The ten largest make up less than 20% of the sample.

The receptor's source is a man aged 25-45 years with active or convalescent COVID-19. The specimen sequenced was peripheral blood. This chain is built from TRBV7-9 and TRBJ1-6; a weak D assignment points to TRBD1 (6 bases agree). CDR3 region: CASSGTNNSPLHF. The DNA sequence reads TGTGCCAGCAGCGGGACAAATAATTCACCCCTCCACTTT.